This T cell receptor (beta chain) was identified during a study of shared clonotypes between healthy human individuals. Study overall: Three plates were used per donor for CD4 naive, three for CD4 memory, two for CD8 naive and one for CD8 memory.

Notes on the study in general: Collection of samples was limited to blood; tissue repertoires likely differ.

CD45RO-negative cells were positively selected for CCR7, leaving out terminally differentiated effector memory CD45RA+ cells. When replicate PCRs were run on sorted subsets, they used approximately 210 ng DNA, tens of thousands of T cell genomes. Original analysis: Sequence data from immunoSEQ were junction-only and lacked quality scores; consequently, filtering differed. The assay was immunoSEQ multiplex PCR, and TCRdb's table has in-frame clones only and misses some. V and J calls and clone size come straight from that table; D and trimming were deduced from the DNA. The sample holds approximately 1.9 million clones, 85% to 95% seen once. About this clone itself: Its antigen is not known.

Germline loops: CDR1 MDHEN, CDR2 SYDVKM. The CDR3 runs 19 residues. The V gene end was trimmed by 5 bases and the J gene end by 0 bases; junction bases not matched to a gene: 18. The sequence came from a man between 18 and 29 years old in good health. Some clones in this sample may be carry-over from other donors' samples. This chain uses TRBV28 with TRBJ1-1, with TRBD1 matching 7 bases. Material for sequencing was naive CD8+ T cells from PBMCs. CDR3 protein: CASSPRDRKLIPLNTEAFF. The CDR3 nucleotides read TGTGCCAGCAGTCCCAGGGACAGAAAACTGATCCCTTTGAACACTGAAGCTTTCTTT.